Described below is a single T cell receptor beta chain sequence and its context. Its antigen is not yet known. The sample holds no much larger clone one base away, and base qualities are not on file. TCRbeta CDR3 regions were amplified from genomic DNA using the immunoSEQ Assay, a bias-controlled multiplex PCR. The published analysis was carried out like this. Nucleated cell counts per sample were estimated from amplification of reference gene primers within the assay. To quantify the absolute abundance of each unique TCRbeta CDR3 rearrangement, sequence reads were collapsed and filtered. For each sample, productive Simpson clonality was calculated as the square root of Simpson's diversity index over productive rearrangements. TCRdb took this table from immuneACCESS and kept in-frame rearrangements with V and J called. Such tables lack part of the clones; where checked against another copy, unresolved V genes explain under half of the gap, and the rest is unexplained. Clone size and V and J calls were adopted from that table, with D and trimming inferred from the DNA. This sample gives a few hundred thousand clones in total; roughly 90% of them show up just once. The top ten constitute under 1.2% of the sample.

This sample is drawn from a study of blood T cell repertoires in COVID-19 (dated by TCRdb to 2018 to 2021). The study in broad terms: Samples covering the acute and convalescent phases of COVID-19 were provided by collaborators in the United States, Italy and Spain. Sample metadata almost always included a de-identified subject ID, COVID-19 status, age in years and sex. The material from the prospective study consisted of cDNA or gDNA derived from T cells, B-cell-depleted T cells, or PBMCs. A freely available public database, intended as a resource for researchers studying the immune response to SARS-CoV-2, is where the repertoires were released. The dataset comprised deeply sampled blood TCRbeta repertoires from subjects exposed to, actively infected with, or recovered from COVID-19. HLA class I and class II types, where available, came from metadata supplied by the sample provider rather than from assay-based typing. The samples were drawn from two sources: the first 160 participants of the ongoing ImmuneRACE study, and fewer than 1,500 subjects contributed by 6 global collaborators.

In the prospective study, participants were about 18 to 95 years old, resided in about 25 geographic areas of the United States, and were enrolled through a virtual design. In the prospective study, participants were assigned to cohorts based on the clinical history participants reported in a screening survey and a study questionnaire. Exposed participants had been in contact with someone with a PCR-confirmed or clinician-diagnosed COVID-19 case within 2 weeks of study entry. In the prospective study, whole blood, serum and a nasopharyngeal or oropharyngeal swab were collected from each participant by mobile phlebotomists. Participants in the prospective study had the option to provide additional blood draws and questionnaires over a roughly two-month period. Before DNA extraction, blood samples from the prospective study were shipped at room temperature or frozen. CDR1 and CDR2, per the germline V gene, are KGHSH and LQKENI. The CDR3 goes from the cysteine to the phenylalanine over 15 residues. Only the CDR3 DNA stays, 45 bases, in frame from base 1. V is cut by 6 bases and J by 3 bases, and the space between the germline ends is 15 bases.

Study-wide conclusions, independent of this receptor: How much clinical and demographic metadata was included differed by source and by participant, and the metadata was provided uncurated.

The sequencing sample was made of PBMCs or T cells enriched from blood (not recorded which). This TCR came from a woman aged 30 to 39 who had been exposed to COVID-19. The rearranged chain carries TRBV18 and TRBJ1-5, and TRBD1 may be the D gene, going by 6 matching bases. The DNA sequence follows: TGTGCCAGCTCTCCGGGACATCCTCTCAATCAGCCCCAGCATTTT. Its protein reads: CASSPGHPLNQPQHF.